Below, one T cell receptor beta chain is given with its context. This sample is part of a study of neoadjuvant anti-PD-1 for oral cavity cancer. Turning to the study itself: Before surgery, most patients got three to four biweekly 3 mg/kg nivolumab doses.

Patients had HPV-negative, locally advanced oral cavity squamous cell carcinoma. Germline V gene data show CDR1 as SGDLS and CDR2 as YYNGEE. This CDR3 region has 15 residues. The V and J ends lost 3 bases and 0 bases respectively, with 7 bases between them. Repertoires were generated with immunoSEQ multiplex PCR, while TCRdb's copy carries only in-frame clones and drops some. The sample lists roughly 14,000 clones; about 70% were seen once. The receptor's source is a person between 40 and 85 years old with oral cavity squamous cell carcinoma. Sequenced material: PBMCs, taken before nivolumab (anti-PD-1) treatment. V and J are TRBV9 and TRBJ2-6, with D possibly being TRBD2 (6 bases). This chain's CDR3 is CASSAGGSGANVLTF. CDR3 bases: TGTGCCAGCAGCGCCGGGGGCTCTGGGGCCAACGTCCTGACTTTC.